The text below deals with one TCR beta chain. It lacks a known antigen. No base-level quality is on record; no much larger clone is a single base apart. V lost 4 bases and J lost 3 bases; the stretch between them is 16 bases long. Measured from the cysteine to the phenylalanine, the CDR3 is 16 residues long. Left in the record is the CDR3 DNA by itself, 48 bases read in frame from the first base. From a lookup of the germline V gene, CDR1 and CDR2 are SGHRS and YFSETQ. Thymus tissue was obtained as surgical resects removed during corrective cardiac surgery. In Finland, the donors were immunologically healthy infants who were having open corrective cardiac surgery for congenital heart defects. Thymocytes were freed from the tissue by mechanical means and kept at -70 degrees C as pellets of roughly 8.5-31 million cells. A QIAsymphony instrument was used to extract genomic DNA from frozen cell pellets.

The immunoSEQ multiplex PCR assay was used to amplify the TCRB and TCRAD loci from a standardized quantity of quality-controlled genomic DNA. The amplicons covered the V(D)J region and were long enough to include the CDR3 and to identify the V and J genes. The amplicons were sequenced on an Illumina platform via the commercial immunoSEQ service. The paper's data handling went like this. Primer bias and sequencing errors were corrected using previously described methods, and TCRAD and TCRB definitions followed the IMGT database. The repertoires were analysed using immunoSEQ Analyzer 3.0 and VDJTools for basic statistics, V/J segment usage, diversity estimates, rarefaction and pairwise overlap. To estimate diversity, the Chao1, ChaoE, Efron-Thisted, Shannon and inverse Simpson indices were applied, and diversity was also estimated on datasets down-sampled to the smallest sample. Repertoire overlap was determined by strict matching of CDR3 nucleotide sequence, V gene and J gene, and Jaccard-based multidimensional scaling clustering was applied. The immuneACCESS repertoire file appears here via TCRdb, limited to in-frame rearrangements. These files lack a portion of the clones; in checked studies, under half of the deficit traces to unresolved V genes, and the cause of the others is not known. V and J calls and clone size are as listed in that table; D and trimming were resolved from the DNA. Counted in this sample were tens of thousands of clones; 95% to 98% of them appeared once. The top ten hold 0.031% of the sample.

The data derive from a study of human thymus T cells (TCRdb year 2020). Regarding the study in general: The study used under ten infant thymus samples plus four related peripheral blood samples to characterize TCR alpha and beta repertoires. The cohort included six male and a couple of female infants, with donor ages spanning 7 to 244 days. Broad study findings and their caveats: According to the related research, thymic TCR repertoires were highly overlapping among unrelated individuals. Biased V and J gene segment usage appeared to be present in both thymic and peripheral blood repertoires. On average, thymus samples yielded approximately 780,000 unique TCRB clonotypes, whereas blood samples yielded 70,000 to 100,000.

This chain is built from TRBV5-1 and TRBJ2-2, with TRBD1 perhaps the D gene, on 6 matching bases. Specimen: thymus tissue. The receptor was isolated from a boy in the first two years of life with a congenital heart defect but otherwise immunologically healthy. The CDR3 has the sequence CASSTATGADTGELFF. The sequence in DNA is TGCGCCAGCAGCACGGCGACAGGAGCGGACACCGGGGAGCTGTTTTTT.